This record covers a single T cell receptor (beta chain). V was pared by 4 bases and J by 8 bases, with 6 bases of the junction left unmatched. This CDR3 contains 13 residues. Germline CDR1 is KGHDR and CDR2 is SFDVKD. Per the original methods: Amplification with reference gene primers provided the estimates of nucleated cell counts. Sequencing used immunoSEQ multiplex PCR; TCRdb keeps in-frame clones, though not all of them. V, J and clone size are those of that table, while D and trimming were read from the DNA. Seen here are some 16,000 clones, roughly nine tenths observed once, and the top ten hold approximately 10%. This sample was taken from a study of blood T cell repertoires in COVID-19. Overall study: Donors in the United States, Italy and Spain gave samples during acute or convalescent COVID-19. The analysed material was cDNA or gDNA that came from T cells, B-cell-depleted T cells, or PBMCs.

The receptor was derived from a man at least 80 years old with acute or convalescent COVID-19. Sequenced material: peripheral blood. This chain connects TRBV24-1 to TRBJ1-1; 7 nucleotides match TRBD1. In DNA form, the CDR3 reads TGTGCCACCAGTGAGCGGACAGGAGAGGAAGCTTTCTTT. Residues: CATSERTGEEAFF.